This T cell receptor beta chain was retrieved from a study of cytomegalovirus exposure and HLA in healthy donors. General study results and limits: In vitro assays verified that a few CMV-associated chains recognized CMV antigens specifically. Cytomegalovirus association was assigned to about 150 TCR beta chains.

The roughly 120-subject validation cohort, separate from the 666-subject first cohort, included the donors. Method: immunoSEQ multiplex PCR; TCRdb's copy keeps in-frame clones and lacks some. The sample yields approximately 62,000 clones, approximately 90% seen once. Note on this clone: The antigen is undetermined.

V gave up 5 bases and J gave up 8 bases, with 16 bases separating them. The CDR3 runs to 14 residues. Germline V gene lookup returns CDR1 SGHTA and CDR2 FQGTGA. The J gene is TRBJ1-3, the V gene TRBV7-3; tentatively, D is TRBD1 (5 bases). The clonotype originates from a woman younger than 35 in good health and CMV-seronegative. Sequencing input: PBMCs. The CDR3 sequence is CASSRGGVRDTIYF. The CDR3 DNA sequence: TGTGCCAGCAGCCGGGGGGGGGTTAGGGACACCATATATTTT.